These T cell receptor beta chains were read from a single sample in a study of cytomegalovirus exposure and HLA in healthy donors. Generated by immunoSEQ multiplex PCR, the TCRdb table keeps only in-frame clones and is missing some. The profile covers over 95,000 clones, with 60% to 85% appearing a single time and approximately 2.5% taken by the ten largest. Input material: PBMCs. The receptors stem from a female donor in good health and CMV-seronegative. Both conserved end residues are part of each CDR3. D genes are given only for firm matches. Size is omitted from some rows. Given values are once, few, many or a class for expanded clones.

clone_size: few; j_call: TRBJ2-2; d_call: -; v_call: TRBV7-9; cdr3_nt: TGTGCCAGCAGCTCGGACAGGGAGCTGTTTTTT; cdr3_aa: CASSSDRELFF
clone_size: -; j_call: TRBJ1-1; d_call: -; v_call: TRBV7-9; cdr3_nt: TGTGCCAGCAGCCACCAGGTCCCGCTAGCTTTCTTT; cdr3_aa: CASSHQVPLAFF
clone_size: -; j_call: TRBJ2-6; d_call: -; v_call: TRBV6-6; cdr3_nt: TGTGCCAGCAGTTACGCAGGGTCTGGGGCCAACGTCCTGATTTTC; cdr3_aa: CASSYAGSGANVLIF
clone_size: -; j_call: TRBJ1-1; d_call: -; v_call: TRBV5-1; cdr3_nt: TGCGCCAGCAGCTTGACGGCACGGGGGGAAGCTTTCTTT; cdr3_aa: CASSLTARGEAFF
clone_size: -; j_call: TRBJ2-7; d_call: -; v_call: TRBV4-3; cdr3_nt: TGCGCCAGCAGCGCAGGGGGGAGCTACGAGCAGTACTTC; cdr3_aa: CASSAGGSYEQYF
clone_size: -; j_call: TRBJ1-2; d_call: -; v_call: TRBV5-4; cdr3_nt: TGTGCCAGCAGCGGTTACAGTGATGGCTACACCTTC; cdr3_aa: CASSGYSDGYTF
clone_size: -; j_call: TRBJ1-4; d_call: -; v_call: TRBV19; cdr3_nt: TGTGCCAGTTCGGAGCAAGCAACTAATGAAAAACTGTTTTTT; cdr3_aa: CASSEQATNEKLFF
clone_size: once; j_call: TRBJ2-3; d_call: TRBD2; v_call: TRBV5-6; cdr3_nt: TGTGCCAGCAGCCTCAGGACTAGCGGCTTCACAGATACGCAGTATTTT; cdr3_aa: CASSLRTSGFTDTQYF
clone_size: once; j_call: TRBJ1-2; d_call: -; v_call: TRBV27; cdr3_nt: TGTGCCAGCAGTTTGGCACAGTATTCTAACTATGGCTACACCTTC; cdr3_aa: CASSLAQYSNYGYTF
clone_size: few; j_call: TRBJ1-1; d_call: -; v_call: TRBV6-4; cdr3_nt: TGTGCCAGCAGTAGCGACCGGGACACTGAAGCTTTCTTT; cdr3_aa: CASSSDRDTEAFF
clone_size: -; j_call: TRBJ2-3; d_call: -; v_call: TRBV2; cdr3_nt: TGTGCCAGCAGTCTAGCCCCCCGCACAGATACGCAGTATTTT; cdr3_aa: CASSLAPRTDTQYF
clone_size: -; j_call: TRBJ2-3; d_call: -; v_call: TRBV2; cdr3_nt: TGTGCCAGCAGTGAGCCCCGGGCGGAGAGCCTCGGGGCAGATACGCAGTATTTT; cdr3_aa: CASSEPRAESLGADTQYF
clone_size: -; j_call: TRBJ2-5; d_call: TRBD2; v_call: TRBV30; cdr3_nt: TGTGCCTGGAGTGAAGTTACTAGCGGGGGACCGGCATGGTACTTC; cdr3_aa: CAWSEVTSGGPAWYF
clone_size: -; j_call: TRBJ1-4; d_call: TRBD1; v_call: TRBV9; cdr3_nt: TGTGCCAGCAGCGGAAATACAGGGGTTGGGACTAATGAAAAACTGTTTTTT; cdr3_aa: CASSGNTGVGTNEKLFF
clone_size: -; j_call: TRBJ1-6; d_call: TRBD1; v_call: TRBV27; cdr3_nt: TGTGCCAGCAGTTTATTCCCCGGGACAGAATATAATTCACCCCTCCACTTT; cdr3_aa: CASSLFPGTEYNSPLHF
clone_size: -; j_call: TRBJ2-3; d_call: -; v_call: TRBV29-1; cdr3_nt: TGCAGCGTCCGACGGGGCGGGGCTGCGTCAGATACGCAGTATTTT; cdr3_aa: CSVRRGGAASDTQYF
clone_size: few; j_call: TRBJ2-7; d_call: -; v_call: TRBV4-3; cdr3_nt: TGCGCCAGCAGCCAAGATGCCGGGTCCTCCTACGAGCAGTACTTC; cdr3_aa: CASSQDAGSSYEQYF
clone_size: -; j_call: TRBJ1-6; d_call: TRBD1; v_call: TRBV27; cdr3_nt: TGTGCCAGCCAGGGGACAGGGGCCACTTATAATTCACCCCTCCACTTT; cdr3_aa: CASQGTGATYNSPLHF
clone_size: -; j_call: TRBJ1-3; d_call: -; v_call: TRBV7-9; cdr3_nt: TGTGCCAGCAGCGGGTGGAGGGGAAACACCATATATTTT; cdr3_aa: CASSGWRGNTIYF
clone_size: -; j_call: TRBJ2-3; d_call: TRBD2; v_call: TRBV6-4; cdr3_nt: TGTGCCAGCAGTCAAACTAGCGGGGGCACAGATACGCAGTATTTT; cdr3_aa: CASSQTSGGTDTQYF
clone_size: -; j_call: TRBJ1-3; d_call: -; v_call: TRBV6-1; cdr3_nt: TGTGCCAGCAGCCTGACACAGAGCTCTGGAAACACCATATATTTT; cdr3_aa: CASSLTQSSGNTIYF
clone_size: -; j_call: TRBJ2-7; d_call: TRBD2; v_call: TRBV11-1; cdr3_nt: TGTGCCAGCAGCTCTATAGCGGGGAATGACTACGAGCAGTACTTC; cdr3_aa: CASSSIAGNDYEQYF
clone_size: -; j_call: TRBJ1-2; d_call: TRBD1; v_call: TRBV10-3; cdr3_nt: TGTGCCATCAGTGATAGTAGACAGGGGGCCTCCGGAGGCTACACCTTC; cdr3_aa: CAISDSRQGASGGYTF
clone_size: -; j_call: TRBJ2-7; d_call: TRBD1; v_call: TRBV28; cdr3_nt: TGTGCCAGCACCACCGGGACAGGGTTCTACGAGCAGTACTTC; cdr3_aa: CASTTGTGFYEQYF
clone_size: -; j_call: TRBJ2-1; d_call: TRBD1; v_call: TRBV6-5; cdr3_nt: TGTGCCAGCAGTTACGGGACAGAAAAGTTCTTC; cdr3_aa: CASSYGTEKFF
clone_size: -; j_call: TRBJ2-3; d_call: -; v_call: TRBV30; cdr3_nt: TGTGCCTGGAGTGTTTTTTCCGTCGCAGATACGCAGTATTTT; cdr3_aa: CAWSVFSVADTQYF
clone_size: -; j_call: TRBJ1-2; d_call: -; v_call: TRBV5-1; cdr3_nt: TGCGCCAGCAGCCCGGACGGGGAAGGGGGATGGCGTGGCTACACCTTC; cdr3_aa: CASSPDGEGGWRGYTF
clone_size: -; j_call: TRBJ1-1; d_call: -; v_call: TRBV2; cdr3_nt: TGTGCCAGCAGTGACCTCTTGAACACTGAAGCTTTCTTT; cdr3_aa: CASSDLLNTEAFF
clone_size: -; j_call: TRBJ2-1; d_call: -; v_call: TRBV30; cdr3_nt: TGTGCCTGGAGTCCAGGCTTTGAGCAGTTCTTC; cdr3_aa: CAWSPGFEQFF
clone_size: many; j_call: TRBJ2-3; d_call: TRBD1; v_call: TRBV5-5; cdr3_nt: TGTGCCAGCAGCCTGTTGACAGGGATCAGCACAGATACGCAGTATTTT; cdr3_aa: CASSLLTGISTDTQYF
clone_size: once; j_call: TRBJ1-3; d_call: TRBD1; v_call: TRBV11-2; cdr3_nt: TGTGCCAGCAGCCCTGGGACAGGGGCAGGAAACACCATATATTTT; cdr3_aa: CASSPGTGAGNTIYF
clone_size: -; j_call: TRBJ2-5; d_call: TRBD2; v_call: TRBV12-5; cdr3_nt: TGTGCTAGTGGTTCCGGACTAGCGGGGGGGCAAGAGACCCAGTACTTC; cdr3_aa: CASGSGLAGGQETQYF
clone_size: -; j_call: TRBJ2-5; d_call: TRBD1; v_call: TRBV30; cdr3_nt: TGTGCCTGGAGCCTTAGGGACAGGGGTCGAGAGACCCAGTACTTC; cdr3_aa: CAWSLRDRGRETQYF
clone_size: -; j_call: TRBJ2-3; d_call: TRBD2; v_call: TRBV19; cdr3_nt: TGTGCCAGTACCCCCGCCGGGGGGGCCACAGATACGCAGTATTTT; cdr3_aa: CASTPAGGATDTQYF
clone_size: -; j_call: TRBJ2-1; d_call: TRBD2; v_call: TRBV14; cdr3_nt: TGTGCCAGCAGCCAAGATAGGAGCGGGGGATCTTACAATGAGCAGTTCTTC; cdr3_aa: CASSQDRSGGSYNEQFF
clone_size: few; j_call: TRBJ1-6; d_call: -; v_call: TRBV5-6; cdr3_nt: TGTGCCAGCAGCTCTAGTAGGAATTCACCCCTCCACTTT; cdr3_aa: CASSSSRNSPLHF
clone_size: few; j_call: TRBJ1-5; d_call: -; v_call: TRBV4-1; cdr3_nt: TGCGCCAGCAGCCAAGTACCCGGGGGTCAGGGACATCAGCCCCAGCATTTT; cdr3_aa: CASSQVPGGQGHQPQHF
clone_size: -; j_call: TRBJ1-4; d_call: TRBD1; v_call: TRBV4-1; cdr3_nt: TGCGCCAGCAGCCCTGACAGGGGTCGGAATGAAAAACTGTTTTTT; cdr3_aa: CASSPDRGRNEKLFF
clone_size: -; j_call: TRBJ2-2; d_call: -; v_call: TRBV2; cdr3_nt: TGTGCCAGCATCCCTAACCAACACACCGGGGAGCTGTTTTTT; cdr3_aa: CASIPNQHTGELFF
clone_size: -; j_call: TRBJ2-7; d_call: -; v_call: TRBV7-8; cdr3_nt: TGTGCCAGCAGCTTACAGGGCGAGCAGTACTTC; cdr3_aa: CASSLQGEQYF
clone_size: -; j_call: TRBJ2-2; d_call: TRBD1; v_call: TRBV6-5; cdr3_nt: TGTGCCAGCAGTTACGGGACAGGGATCACCGGGGAGCTGTTTTTT; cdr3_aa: CASSYGTGITGELFF
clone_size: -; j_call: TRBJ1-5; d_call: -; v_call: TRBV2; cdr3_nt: TGTGCCAGCACGACATCCTCACCGGATCAGCCCCAGCATTTT; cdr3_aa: CASTTSSPDQPQHF
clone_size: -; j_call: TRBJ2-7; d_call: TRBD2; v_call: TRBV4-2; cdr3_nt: TGTGCCAGCAGCCAGACTAGCGGGGGGGCCCCGTCCTACGAGCAGTACTTC; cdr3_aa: CASSQTSGGAPSYEQYF
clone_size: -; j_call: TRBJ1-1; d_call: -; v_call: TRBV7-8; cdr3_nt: TGTGCCAGCAGCTTAGCAGGCAGGTACAACACTGAAGCTTTCTTT; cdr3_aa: CASSLAGRYNTEAFF
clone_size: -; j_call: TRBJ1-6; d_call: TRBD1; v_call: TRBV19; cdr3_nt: TGTGCCAGCGCCCCGGGACAGAAATCACCCCTCCACTTT; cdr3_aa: CASAPGQKSPLHF
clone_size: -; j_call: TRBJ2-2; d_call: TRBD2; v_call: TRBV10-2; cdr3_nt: TGCGCCAGCAGTGAGTACGGCGGGGGGAACACCGGGGAGCTGTTTTTT; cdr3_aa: CASSEYGGGNTGELFF
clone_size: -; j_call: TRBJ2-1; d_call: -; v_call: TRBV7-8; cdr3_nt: TGTGCCAGCAGCTTAGACTGGCGGCCCGGTCTCTACAATGAGCAGTTCTTC; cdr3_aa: CASSLDWRPGLYNEQFF
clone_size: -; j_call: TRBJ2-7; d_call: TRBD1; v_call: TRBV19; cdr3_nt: TGTGCCAGTAGTTTGCGGACAGGGGGACACGAGCAGTACTTC; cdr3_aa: CASSLRTGGHEQYF
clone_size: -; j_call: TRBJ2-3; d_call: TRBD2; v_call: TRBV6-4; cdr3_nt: TGTGCCAGCAGCCTCACTAGCGGGGGGGCGGATACGCAGTATTTT; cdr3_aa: CASSLTSGGADTQYF
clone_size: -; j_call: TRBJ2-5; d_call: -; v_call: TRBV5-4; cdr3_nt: TGTGCCAGCAGCTCGGCGCGGGGGCGATTCCAAGAGACCCAGTACTTC; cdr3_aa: CASSSARGRFQETQYF
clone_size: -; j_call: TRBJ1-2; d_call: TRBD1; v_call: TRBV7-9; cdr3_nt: TGTGCCAGCAGCTCTAGTCCCGGGAGGGACAGCTATGGCTACACCTTC; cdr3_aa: CASSSSPGRDSYGYTF
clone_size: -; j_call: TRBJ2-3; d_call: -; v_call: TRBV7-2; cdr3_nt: TGTGCCAGCAGCTTAGGGCGGGGAGCCACAGATACGCAGTATTTT; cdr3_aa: CASSLGRGATDTQYF